This TCR beta chain originates from a study of T cells of healthy individuals. Each CDR3 protein gets one entry after TCRdb re-called the 5' RACE reads with MiXCR. The sample yields 65,000 to 95,000 distinct CDR3 sequences, around 5.1% seen once. The sample holds many counts of this clonotype. Trimming took 5 bases from V and 1 from J, leaving 11 bases between them. Per germline, CDR1 MNHEY and CDR2 SMNVEV (reference sequence). The length of the CDR3 is 14 residues. This rearrangement joins TRBV27 to TRBJ2-5, with no clear D. The clonotype comes from a female donor in good health. As DNA, the CDR3 is TGTGCCAGCAGTGTCACCGGGCCCCAAGAGACCCAGTACTTC. Amino acids: CASSVTGPQETQYF.